What follows is one TCR beta chain and its context. V dropped 4 bases and J dropped 6 bases, with 15 bases sitting between them. The CDR3 runs to 14 residues. Per germline, CDR1 LNHDA and CDR2 SQIVND (reference sequence). These data come from a study of blood T cell repertoires in COVID-19. As for the study in general: Sites in the United States, Italy and Spain provided acute and convalescent COVID-19 samples.

As originally analysed: The authors estimated nucleated cell counts from reference gene primer amplification. Profiled with immunoSEQ multiplex PCR; TCRdb holds only in-frame clones, not every one. That table supplies the V and J calls and clone size; D and trimming were determined from the DNA. The table records about 70,000 clones, approximately 78% of them present only once. Sample: peripheral blood. The clonotype comes from a woman aged 80 or over with acute or convalescent COVID-19. This sequence joins TRBV19 and TRBJ1-2; TRBD1 might be the D (5 bases). The CDR3 DNA reads as TGTGCCAGTAGTACCCTCGCTCCGACAGATGGCTACACCTTC. Translated: CASSTLAPTDGYTF.